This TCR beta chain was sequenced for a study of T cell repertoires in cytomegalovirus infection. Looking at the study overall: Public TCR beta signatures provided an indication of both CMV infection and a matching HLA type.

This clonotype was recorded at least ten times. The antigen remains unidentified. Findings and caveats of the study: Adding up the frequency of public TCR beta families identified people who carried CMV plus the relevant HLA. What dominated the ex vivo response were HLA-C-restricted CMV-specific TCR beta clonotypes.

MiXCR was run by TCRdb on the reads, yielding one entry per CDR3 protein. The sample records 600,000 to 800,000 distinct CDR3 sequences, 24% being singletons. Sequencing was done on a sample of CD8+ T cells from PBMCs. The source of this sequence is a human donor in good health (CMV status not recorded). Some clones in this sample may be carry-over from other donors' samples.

CDR3 protein: CASSLATGQDGELFF. The CDR3, as DNA: TGTGCCAGCAGCTTAGCGACAGGCCAGGACGGGGAGCTGTTTTTT. The rearrangement links TRBV7-6 to TRBJ2-2; weak D call: TRBD1 (6 bases). Germline V gives CDR1 SGHVS, CDR2 FNYEAQ. V lost 0 bases to trimming and J lost 7 bases, with 12 bases between them. The CDR3 runs 15 residues.